These 14 T cell receptor beta chains were all obtained from the same sample, sequenced in a study of read filtering for tumor transcriptome and immune sequencing. The library was built from roughly 400 ng RNA with molecular barcoded adaptors for alpha/delta and beta/gamma chains. A single record per CDR3 protein comes from TCRdb applying MiXCR to the reads. This table has 65,000 or so distinct CDR3 sequences, 15% to 20% appearing once. The material sequenced was a population of CD138-negative cells sorted from bone marrow. The receptors were gathered from a donor aged 40 or over with multiple myeloma.

Many counts were recorded for this clonotype. V and J are TRBV5-1 and TRBJ2-1; D ambiguous. The CDR3 has 13 residues. Germline V CDR1 and CDR2: SGHRS, YFSETQ. Deletions cut 4 bases from V and 7 bases from J, with 12 bases between. The CDR3 loop is CASSPLVENEQFF. CDR3 nucleotides: TGCGCCAGCAGCCCCCTTGTGGAGAATGAGCAGTTCTTC.

The chain is built from TRBV6-6 and TRBJ2-5; D unclear. With 2 bases removed from V and 3 bases from J, the gap between germline ends came to 10 bases. Germline assignment: CDR1 MNHNY and CDR2 SVGAGI (reference sequence). The CDR3 totals 14 residues. The CDR3 DNA sequence: TGTGCCAGCAGTTACATAAAAAACAAAGAGACCCAGTACTTC. As protein: CASSYIKNKETQYF.

This clonotype was counted ten times or more. The CDR3 DNA follows: TGTGCCTCAAAAGAGGGACTCGCGAATCCCGAGCAGTACTTC. This sequence encodes CASKEGLANPEQYF. The chain is built from TRBV7-8 and TRBJ2-7; D is perhaps TRBD2 (6 bases). The germline V and J ends were trimmed by 11 bases and 6 bases, with 23 bases remaining between them. In germline, CDR1 is SGHVS, CDR2 FQNEAQ. The CDR3 has 14 residues.

The chain links TRBV27 to TRBJ1-2; no firm D call. Trimming took 3 bases from V and 6 from J, leaving 8 bases between them. Germline assignment: CDR1 MNHEY and CDR2 SMNVEV (reference sequence). This CDR3 is built from 12 residues. The CDR3 DNA reads as TGTGCCAGCAGTTTGGTAGGAGATGGCTACACCTTC. This codes for CASSLVGDGYTF.

This clonotype was detected many times. The rearrangement uses TRBV20-1 and TRBJ2-1; 8 nucleotides align to TRBD2. With 1 base clipped from V and 1 base from J, the junction kept 6 bases outside the gene matches. This CDR3 is 16 amino acids long. The germline gives CDR1 DFQATT, CDR2 SNEGSKA (reference sequence). The CDR3 protein is CSARGTASGSYNEQFF. DNA of the CDR3: TGCAGTGCTAGAGGAACGGCTAGCGGGTCCTACAATGAGCAGTTCTTC.

CDR3: CASSEPPTGRLAKNIQYF. The CDR3 DNA reads as TGCGCCAGCAGTGAACCACCCACAGGGCGACTAGCCAAAAACATTCAGTACTTC. This chain connects TRBV10-1 to TRBJ2-4; possible D gene TRBD1, 6 bases. The CDR3 is made up of 18 amino acids. From germline, CDR1 is WNHNN and CDR2 SYGVQD (reference sequence). V gave up 3 bases and J gave up 0 bases, with 18 bases separating them.

This clonotype was observed many times. This chain uses TRBV20-1 with TRBJ2-1, with 10 bases aligning to TRBD2. From germline, CDR1 is DFQATT and CDR2 SNEGSKA (reference sequence). The CDR3 consists of 17 residues. V trimming: 5 bases; J trimming: 5 bases; junction bases outside the gene matches: 15. As DNA, the CDR3 is TGCAGTGCTTGGAGCGGGAGGGCCTCTTTAGGAGACAATGAGCAGTTCTTC. Amino acid sequence: CSAWSGRASLGDNEQFF.

The V call is TRBV20-1, the J call TRBJ1-2, with a weak D call TRBD1 (5 bases). Germline CDR1 reads DFQATT; CDR2 reads SNEGSKA (reference sequence). Trimming took 6 bases from V and 4 from J, leaving 12 bases between them. The CDR3 is made up of 12 amino acids. The CDR3 region has the DNA TGCAGTGCCACGGACAACTTCTATGGCTACACCTTC. Translating it yields CSATDNFYGYTF.

In this sample, this clonotype turned up many times. The rearrangement links TRBV28 to TRBJ2-1; D is perhaps TRBD1 (6 bases). The length of the CDR3 is 14 residues. Trimming pared 4 bases from V and 9 bases from J, leaving 16 bases between. CDR1 is MDHEN and CDR2 is SYDVKM in the germline V gene. CDR3 residues: CASSSPDRPFEQFF. CDR3 DNA sequence: TGTGCCAGCAGTTCGCCTGACAGGCCTTTTGAGCAGTTCTTC.

Points on this clonotype: A junction end diverges from the germline sequence, so it may reflect a read error. The genes are TRBV28 and TRBJ2-1; 7 bases agree with TRBD1. CDR1 is MDHEN and CDR2 is SYDVKM in the germline V gene. This CDR3 has 16 residues. Here the CDR3 DNA reads TGTGCCGGCAGTTCAAGGTTGGACAGGAGACCCAACGAGCAGCTCTTC. Residues: CAGSSRLDRRPNEQLF.

This clonotype was observed a single time. An end of the junction differs from the germline gene, which may be a read error. The chain recombines TRBV10-3 with TRBJ2-1; D is possibly TRBD1 (7 bases). The CDR3 spans 14 residues. Germline values: CDR1 ENHRY, CDR2 SYGVKD. In DNA, the CDR3 is TGCGCCATCAACCAGGGGGGCCCCTACAATGAGCAGCTTTTC. Amino acid sequence: CAINQGGPYNEQLF.

About this clonotype itself: A much larger clone differs from this one at a single base, so this may be a read error. The gene calls are TRBV7-9 and TRBJ1-5; a weak D match, TRBD1 (5 bases). Deletions cut 7 bases from V and 6 bases from J, with 22 bases between. The CDR3 is 16 amino acids. Germline loops: CDR1 SEHNR, CDR2 FQNEAQ (reference sequence). The CDR3 coding sequence is TGTGCCAGCACCCTAGGGGCGGATAGAAGGGCTCAGCCCCAGCATTTT. Protein sequence: CASTLGADRRAQPQHF.

The chain employs TRBV20-1 and TRBJ2-5; perhaps TRBD2 as D (7 bases). The germline V gene has CDR1 DFQATT and CDR2 SNEGSKA (reference sequence). The CDR3 is made up of 13 amino acids. V was cut by 1 base and J by 7 bases, with 13 bases left in between. The CDR3 nucleotides read TGCAGTGCTAGAGTGGCAGGGGAGGGGACCCAGTACTTC. This encodes CSARVAGEGTQYF.

This clonotype was found many times. This chain uses TRBV28 with TRBJ2-5; 8 bases match TRBD1. This CDR3 has 13 residues. V was pared by 6 bases and J by 2 bases, with 2 bases of the junction left unmatched. Germline values: CDR1 MDHEN, CDR2 SYDVKM. The CDR3 region is CASSRDRQETQYF. For the CDR3, the DNA is TGTGCCAGCAGCCGGGACAGGCAAGAGACCCAGTACTTC. Looking up the rest from reference TRBV28 and TRBJ2-5 gives the full variable domain: DVKVTQSSRYLVKRTGEKVFLECVQDMDHENMFWYRQDPGLGLRLIYFSYDVKMKEKGDIPEGYSVSREKKERFSLILESASTNQTSMYLCASSRDRQETQYFGPGTRLLVL.